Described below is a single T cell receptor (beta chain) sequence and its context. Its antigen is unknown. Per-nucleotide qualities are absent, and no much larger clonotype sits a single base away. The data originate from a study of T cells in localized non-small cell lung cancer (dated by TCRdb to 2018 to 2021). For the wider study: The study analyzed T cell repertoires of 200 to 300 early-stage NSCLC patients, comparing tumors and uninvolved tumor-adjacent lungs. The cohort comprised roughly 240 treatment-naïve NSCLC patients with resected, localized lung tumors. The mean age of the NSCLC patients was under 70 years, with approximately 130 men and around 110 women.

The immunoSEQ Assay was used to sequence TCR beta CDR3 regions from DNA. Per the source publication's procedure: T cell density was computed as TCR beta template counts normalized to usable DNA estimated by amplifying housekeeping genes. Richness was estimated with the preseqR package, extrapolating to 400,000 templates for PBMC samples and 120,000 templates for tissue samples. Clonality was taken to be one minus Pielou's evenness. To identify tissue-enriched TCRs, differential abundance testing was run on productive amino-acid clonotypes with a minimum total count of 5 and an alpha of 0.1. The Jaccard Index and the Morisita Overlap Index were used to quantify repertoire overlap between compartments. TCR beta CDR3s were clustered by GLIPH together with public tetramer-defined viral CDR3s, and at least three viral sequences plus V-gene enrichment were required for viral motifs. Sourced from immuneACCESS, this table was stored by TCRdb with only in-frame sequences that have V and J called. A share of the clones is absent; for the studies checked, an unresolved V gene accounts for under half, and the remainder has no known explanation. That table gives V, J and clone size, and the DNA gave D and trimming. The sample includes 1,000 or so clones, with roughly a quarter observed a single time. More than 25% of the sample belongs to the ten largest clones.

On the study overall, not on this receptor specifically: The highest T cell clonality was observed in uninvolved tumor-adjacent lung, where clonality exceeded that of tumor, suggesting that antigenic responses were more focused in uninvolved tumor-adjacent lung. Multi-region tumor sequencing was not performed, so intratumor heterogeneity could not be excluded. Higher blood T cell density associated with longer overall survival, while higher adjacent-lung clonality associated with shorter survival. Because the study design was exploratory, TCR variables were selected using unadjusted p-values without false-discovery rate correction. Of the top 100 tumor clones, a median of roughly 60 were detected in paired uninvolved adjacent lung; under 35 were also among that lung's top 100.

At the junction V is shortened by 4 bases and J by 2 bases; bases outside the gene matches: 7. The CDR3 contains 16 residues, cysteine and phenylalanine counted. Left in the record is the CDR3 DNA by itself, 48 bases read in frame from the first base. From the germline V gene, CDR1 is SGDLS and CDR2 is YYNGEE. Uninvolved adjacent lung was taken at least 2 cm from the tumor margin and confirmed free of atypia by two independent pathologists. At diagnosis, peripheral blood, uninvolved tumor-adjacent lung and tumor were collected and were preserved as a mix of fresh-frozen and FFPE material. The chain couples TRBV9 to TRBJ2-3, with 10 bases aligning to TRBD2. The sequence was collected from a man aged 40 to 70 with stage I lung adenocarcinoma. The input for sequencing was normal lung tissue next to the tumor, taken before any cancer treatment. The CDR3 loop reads CASSLSSGRYTDTQYF. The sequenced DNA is TGTGCCAGCAGCCTCAGTAGCGGGAGGTACACAGATACGCAGTATTTT. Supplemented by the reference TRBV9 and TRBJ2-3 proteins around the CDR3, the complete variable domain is DSGVTQTPKHLITATGQRVTLRCSPRSGDLSVYWYQQSLDQGLQFLIQYYNGEERAKGNILERFSAQQFPDLHSELNLSSLELGDSALYFCASSLSSGRYTDTQYFGPGTRLTVL.